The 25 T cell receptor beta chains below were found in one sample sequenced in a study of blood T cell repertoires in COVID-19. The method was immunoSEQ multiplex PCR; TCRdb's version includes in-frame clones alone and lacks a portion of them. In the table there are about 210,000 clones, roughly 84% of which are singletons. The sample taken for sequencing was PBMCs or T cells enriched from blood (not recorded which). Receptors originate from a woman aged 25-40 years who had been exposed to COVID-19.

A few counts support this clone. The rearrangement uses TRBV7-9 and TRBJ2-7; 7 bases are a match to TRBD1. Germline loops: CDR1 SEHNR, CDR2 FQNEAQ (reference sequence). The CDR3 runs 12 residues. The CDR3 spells CASSRQGYEQYF. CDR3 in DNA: TGTGCTTCCTCGAGACAGGGCTACGAGCAGTACTTC. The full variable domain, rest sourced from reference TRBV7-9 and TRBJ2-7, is DTGVSQNPRHKITKRGQNVTFRCDPISEHNRLYWYRQTLGQGPEFLTYFQNEAQLEKSRLLSDRFSAERPKGSFSTLEIQRTEQGDSAMYLCASSRQGYEQYFGPGTRLTVT.

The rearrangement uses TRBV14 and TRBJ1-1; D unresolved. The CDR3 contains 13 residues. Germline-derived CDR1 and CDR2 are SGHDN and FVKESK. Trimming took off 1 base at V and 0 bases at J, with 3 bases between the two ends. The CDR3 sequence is CASSQVMNTEAFF. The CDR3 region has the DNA TGTGCCAGCAGCCAAGTTATGAACACTGAAGCTTTCTTT.

CDR3 nucleotide sequence: TGTGCCAGTAGTATCCGGCGGGTTGGGGTCCCGAACACCGGGGAGCTGTTTTTT. It codes for CASSIRRVGVPNTGELFF. V is TRBV19 and J is TRBJ2-2, with D maybe TRBD2 (5 bases). Per germline, CDR1 LNHDA and CDR2 SQIVND (reference sequence). The CDR3 runs to 18 residues. V lost 3 bases to trimming and J lost 0 bases, with 17 bases between them.

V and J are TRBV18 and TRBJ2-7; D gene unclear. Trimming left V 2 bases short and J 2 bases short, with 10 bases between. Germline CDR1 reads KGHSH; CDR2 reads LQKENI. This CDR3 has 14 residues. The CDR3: CASSPSLDTYEQYF. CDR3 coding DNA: TGTGCCAGCTCACCATCGCTTGACACCTACGAGCAGTACTTC.

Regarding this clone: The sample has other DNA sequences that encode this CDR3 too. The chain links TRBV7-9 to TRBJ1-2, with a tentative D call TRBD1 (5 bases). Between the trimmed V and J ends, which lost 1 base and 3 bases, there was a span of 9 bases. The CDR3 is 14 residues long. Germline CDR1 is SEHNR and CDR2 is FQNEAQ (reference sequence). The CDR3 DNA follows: TGTGCCAGCAGCTTAGGAGGGACTTACTATGGCTACACCTTC. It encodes CASSLGGTYYGYTF.

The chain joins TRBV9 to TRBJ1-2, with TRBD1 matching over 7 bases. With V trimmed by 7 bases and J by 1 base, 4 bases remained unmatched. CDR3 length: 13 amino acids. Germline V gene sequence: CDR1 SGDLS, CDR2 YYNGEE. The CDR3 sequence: CASRGTVNYGYTF. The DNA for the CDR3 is TGTGCCAGCCGGGGGACAGTTAACTATGGCTACACCTTC.

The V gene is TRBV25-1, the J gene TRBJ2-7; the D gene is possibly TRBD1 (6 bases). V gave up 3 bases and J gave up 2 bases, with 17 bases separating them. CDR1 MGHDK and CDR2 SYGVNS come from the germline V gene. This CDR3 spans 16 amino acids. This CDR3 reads CASSDLQGERPYEQYF. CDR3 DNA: TGTGCCAGCAGTGACCTACAGGGAGAGCGGCCCTACGAGCAGTACTTC.

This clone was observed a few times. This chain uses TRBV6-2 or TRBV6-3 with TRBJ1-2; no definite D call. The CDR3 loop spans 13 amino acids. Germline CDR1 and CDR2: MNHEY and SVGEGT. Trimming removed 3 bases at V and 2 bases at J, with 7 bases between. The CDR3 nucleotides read TGTGCCAGCAGTTATGGCTTGAACTATGGCTACACCTTC. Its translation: CASSYGLNYGYTF.

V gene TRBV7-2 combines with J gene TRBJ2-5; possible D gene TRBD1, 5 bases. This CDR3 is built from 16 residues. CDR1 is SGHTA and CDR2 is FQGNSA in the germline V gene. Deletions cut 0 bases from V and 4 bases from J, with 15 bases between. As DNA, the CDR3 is TGTGCCAGCAGCTTAGCGCGTGGCAGGGTGAGAGAGACCCAGTACTTC. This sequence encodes CASSLARGRVRETQYF.

The DNA for the CDR3 is TGTGCCAGCAGGACGGGACAGGGAAGTTGGACTGAAGCTTTCTTT. Translated: CASRTGQGSWTEAFF. This sequence joins TRBV7-9 and TRBJ1-1; 9 positions agree with TRBD1. Per germline, CDR1 SEHNR and CDR2 FQNEAQ (reference sequence). The CDR3 spans 15 residues. Germline trimming cut 6 bases from V and 5 bases from J; bases unmatched to any gene: 10.

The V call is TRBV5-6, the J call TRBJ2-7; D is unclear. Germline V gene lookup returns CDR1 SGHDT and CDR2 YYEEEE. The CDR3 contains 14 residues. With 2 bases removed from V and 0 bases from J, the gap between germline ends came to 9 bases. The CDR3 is CASSFHSYSYEQYF. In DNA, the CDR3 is TGTGCCAGCAGCTTCCACTCATACTCCTACGAGCAGTACTTC.

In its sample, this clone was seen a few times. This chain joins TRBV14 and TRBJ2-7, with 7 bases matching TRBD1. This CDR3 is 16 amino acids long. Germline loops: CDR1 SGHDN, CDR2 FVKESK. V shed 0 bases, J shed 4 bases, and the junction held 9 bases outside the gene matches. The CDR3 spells CASSQDGPGQSYEQYF. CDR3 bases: TGTGCCAGCAGCCAAGACGGTCCGGGACAGAGTTACGAGCAGTACTTC.

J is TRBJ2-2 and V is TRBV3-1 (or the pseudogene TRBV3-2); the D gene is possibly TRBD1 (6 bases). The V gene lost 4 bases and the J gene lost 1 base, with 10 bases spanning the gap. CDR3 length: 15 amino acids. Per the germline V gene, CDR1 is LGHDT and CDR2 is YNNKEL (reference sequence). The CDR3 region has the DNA TGTGCCAGCAGCCGGGGACACCGGAACACCGGGGAGCTGTTTTTT. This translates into CASSRGHRNTGELFF.

The CDR3 region has the DNA TGTGCCAGCAGTGAAGATTTCGGGGGGCGCAAATCTAGCCACGAGCAGTACTTC. Amino acid sequence: CASSEDFGGRKSSHEQYF. This rearrangement joins TRBV2 to TRBJ2-7; D is perhaps TRBD2 (7 bases). Germline CDR1 SNHLY, CDR2 FYNNEI. The germline V and J ends were trimmed by 1 base and 5 bases, with 24 bases remaining between them. CDR3 length: 18 amino acids. Variable domain in full (rest from reference TRBV2 and TRBJ2-7): EPEVTQTPSHQVTQMGQEVILRCVPISNHLYFYWYRQILGQKVEFLVSFYNNEISEKSEIFDDQFSVERPDGSNFTLKIRSTKLEDSAMYFCASSEDFGGRKSSHEQYFGPGTRLTVT.

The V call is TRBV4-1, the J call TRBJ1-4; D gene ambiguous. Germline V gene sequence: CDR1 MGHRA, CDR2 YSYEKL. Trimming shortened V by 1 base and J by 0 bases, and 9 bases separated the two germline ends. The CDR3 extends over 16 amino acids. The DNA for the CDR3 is TGCGCCAGCAGCCAAGTTCGGGTTACAACTAATGAAAAACTGTTTTTT. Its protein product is CASSQVRVTTNEKLFF.

The chain's CDR3 is CASSMTANTEAFF. As DNA, the CDR3 is TGCGCCAGCAGCATGACAGCGAACACTGAAGCTTTCTTT. V gene TRBV5-1 combines with J gene TRBJ1-1; perhaps TRBD1 as D (5 bases). With 4 bases removed from V and 1 base from J, the gap between germline ends came to 8 bases. This CDR3 comprises 13 residues. Per germline, CDR1 SGHRS and CDR2 YFSETQ.

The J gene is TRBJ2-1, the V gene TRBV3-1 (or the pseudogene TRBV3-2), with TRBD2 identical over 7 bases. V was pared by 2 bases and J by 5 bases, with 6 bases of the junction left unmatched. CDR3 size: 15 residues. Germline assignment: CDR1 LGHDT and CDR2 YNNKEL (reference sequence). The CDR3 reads CASSQSPGGNNEQFF. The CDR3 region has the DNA TGTGCCAGCAGCCAAAGTCCGGGGGGAAACAATGAGCAGTTCTTC.

The CDR3 DNA reads TGTGCCAGCAGTTCCGGTTTTAAAGAAAAACTGTTTTTT. As protein: CASSSGFKEKLFF. J is TRBJ1-4 and V is TRBV27; D remains ambiguous. With 4 bases removed from V and 8 bases from J, the gap between germline ends came to 11 bases. Germline V gives CDR1 MNHEY, CDR2 SMNVEV (reference sequence). The CDR3 has 13 amino acids.

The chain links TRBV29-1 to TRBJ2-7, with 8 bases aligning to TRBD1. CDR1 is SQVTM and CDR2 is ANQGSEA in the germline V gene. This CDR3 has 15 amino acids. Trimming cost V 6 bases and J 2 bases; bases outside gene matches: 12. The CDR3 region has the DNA TGCAGCGTGCGTCTCCGGGACAGGAGACCCTACGAGCAGTACTTC. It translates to CSVRLRDRRPYEQYF.

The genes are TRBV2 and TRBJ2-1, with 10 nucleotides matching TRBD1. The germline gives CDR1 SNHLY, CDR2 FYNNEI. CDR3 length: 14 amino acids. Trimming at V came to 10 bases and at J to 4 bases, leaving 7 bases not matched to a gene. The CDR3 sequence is CATQGQGTYNEQFF. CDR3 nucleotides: TGTGCCACACAGGGACAGGGGACTTACAATGAGCAGTTCTTC.

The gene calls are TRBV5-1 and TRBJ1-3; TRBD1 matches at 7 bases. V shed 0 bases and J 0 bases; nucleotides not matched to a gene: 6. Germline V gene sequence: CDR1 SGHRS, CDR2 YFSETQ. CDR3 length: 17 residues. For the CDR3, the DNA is TGCGCCAGCAGCTTGGCCCGAGGGGGCCGCTCTGGAAACACCATATATTTT. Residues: CASSLARGGRSGNTIYF. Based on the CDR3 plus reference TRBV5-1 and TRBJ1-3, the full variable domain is KAGVTQTPRYLIKTRGQQVTLSCSPISGHRSVSWYQQTPGQGLQFLFEYFSETQRNKGNFPGRFSGRQFSNSRSEMNVSTLELGDSALYLCASSLARGGRSGNTIYFGEGSWLTVV.

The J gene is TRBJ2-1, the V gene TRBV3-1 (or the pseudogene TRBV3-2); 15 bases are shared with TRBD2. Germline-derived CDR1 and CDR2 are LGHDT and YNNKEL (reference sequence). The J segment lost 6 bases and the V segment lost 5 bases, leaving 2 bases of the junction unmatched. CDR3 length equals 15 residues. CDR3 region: CASSSGLAGGNEQFF. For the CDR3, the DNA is TGTGCCAGCAGCTCGGGACTAGCGGGGGGCAATGAGCAGTTCTTC.

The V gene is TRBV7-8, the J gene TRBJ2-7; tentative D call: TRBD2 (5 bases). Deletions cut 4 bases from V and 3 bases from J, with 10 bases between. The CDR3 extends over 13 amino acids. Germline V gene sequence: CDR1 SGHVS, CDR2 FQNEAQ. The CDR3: CASSWRASYEQYF. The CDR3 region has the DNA TGTGCCAGCAGCTGGCGGGCTAGCTACGAGCAGTACTTC.

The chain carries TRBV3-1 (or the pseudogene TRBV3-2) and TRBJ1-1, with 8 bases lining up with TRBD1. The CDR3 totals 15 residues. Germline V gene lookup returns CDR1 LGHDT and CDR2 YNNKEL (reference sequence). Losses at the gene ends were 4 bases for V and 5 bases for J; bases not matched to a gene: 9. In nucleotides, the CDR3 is TGTGCCAGCAGCCCTGCAGGGGGCGCGAGGACTGAAGCTTTCTTT. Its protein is CASSPAGGARTEAFF.

This chain's CDR3 is CASSLTRADNEKLFF. In DNA, the CDR3 is TGTGCCAGTAGTCTCACCAGGGCGGATAATGAAAAACTGTTTTTT. The chain joins TRBV19 to TRBJ1-4; a possible D gene is TRBD1 (5 bases). The CDR3 is 15 amino acids. Germline CDR1 LNHDA, CDR2 SQIVND (reference sequence). Trimming removed 5 bases at V and 4 bases at J, with 14 bases between.